This is a list of T cell receptor beta chains from one sample in a study of blood T cell repertoires in COVID-19. Libraries were prepared by immunoSEQ multiplex PCR; TCRdb keeps only in-frame clonotypes and omits some of them. This table has some 140,000 clones, about 70% appearing once. The sequenced sample was peripheral blood. Every receptor here comes from a man older than 75 with acute or convalescent COVID-19. The CDR3 runs from the conserved cysteine through the conserved F or W. The order of the fields is CDR3 DNA, CDR3 protein, J gene, D gene, clone size, V gene, CDR3 length. A D gene is named only where the DNA matches it firmly. Rows give clone size only sometimes, using once, few, many, or a class for an expanded clone.

CDR3 DNA: TGTGCCAGCTCACCACGGCCTGTGGGCACAGATACGCAGTATTTT
CDR3 protein: CASSPRPVGTDTQYF
J gene: TRBJ2-3
D gene: .
clone size: .
V gene: TRBV18
CDR3 length: 15

CDR3 DNA: TGTGCCAGCAGGTATTCGTATAGCAATCAGCCCCAGCATTTT
CDR3 protein: CASRYSYSNQPQHF
J gene: TRBJ1-5
D gene: .
clone size: .
V gene: TRBV6-6
CDR3 length: 14

CDR3 DNA: TGTGCCAGCAGCTTAGAGTTCGGGGGAACAGATACGCAGTATTTT
CDR3 protein: CASSLEFGGTDTQYF
J gene: TRBJ2-3
D gene: .
clone size: .
V gene: TRBV7-2
CDR3 length: 15

CDR3 DNA: TGTGCCTGGAGTGTAAGGAGGTCTACTGAAGCTTTCTTT
CDR3 protein: CAWSVRRSTEAFF
J gene: TRBJ1-1
D gene: .
clone size: .
V gene: TRBV30
CDR3 length: 13

CDR3 DNA: TGTGCCAGCAGTGAAGAGCTCGAGGAAAAACTGTTTTTT
CDR3 protein: CASSEELEEKLFF
J gene: TRBJ1-4
D gene: .
clone size: .
V gene: TRBV2
CDR3 length: 13

CDR3 DNA: TGTGCCTGGGGGCTCAGCTCCTATAATTCACCCCTCCACTTT
CDR3 protein: CAWGLSSYNSPLHF
J gene: TRBJ1-6
D gene: .
clone size: few
V gene: TRBV30
CDR3 length: 14

CDR3 DNA: TGTGCCAGCAGCCAGGTCGGTAACGGGGGGATGGATACGCAGTATTTT
CDR3 protein: CASSQVGNGGMDTQYF
J gene: TRBJ2-3
D gene: TRBD2
clone size: few
V gene: TRBV4-2
CDR3 length: 16

CDR3 DNA: TGCGCCAGCAGCTCCGGGACAGGGGGCAATCAGCCCCAGCATTTT
CDR3 protein: CASSSGTGGNQPQHF
J gene: TRBJ1-5
D gene: TRBD1
clone size: .
V gene: TRBV5-1
CDR3 length: 15

CDR3 DNA: TGTGCCAGCAGCTTAGCGGCAGGAGGGAATTCACCCCTCCACTTT
CDR3 protein: CASSLAAGGNSPLHF
J gene: TRBJ1-6
D gene: .
clone size: .
V gene: TRBV7-6
CDR3 length: 15

CDR3 DNA: TGTGCCACCAGTGACGGGGGGCTTTACAGGAGCTACACCTTC
CDR3 protein: CATSDGGLYRSYTF
J gene: TRBJ1-2
D gene: .
clone size: .
V gene: TRBV24-1
CDR3 length: 14

CDR3 DNA: TGTGCCAGCTCGCCCGATCGGGGGGCGAACACTGAAGCTTTCTTT
CDR3 protein: CASSPDRGANTEAFF
J gene: TRBJ1-1
D gene: .
clone size: .
V gene: TRBV18
CDR3 length: 15